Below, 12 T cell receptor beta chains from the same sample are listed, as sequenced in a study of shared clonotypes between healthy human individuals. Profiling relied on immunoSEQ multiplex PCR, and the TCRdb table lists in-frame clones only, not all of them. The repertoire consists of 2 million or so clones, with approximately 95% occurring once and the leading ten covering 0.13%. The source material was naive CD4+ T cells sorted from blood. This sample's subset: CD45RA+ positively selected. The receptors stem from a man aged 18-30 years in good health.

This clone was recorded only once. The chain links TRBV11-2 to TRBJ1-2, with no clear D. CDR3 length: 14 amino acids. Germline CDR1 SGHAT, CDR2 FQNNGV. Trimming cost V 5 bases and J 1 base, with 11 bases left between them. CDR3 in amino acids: CASSPGQHNYGYTF. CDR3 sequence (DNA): TGTGCCAGCAGCCCCGGCCAGCATAACTATGGCTACACCTTC.

As DNA, the CDR3 is TGTGCCAGCAGTTTACTAGGGTTAGGCACAGATACGCAGTATTTT. Translated, it gives CASSLLGLGTDTQYF. The V gene is TRBV6-5, the J gene TRBJ2-3; the D gene is possibly TRBD2 (5 bases). Germline V gene sequence: CDR1 MNHEY, CDR2 SVGAGI. V lost 4 bases and J 1 base, leaving 12 bases between the germline ends. The CDR3 runs to 15 residues.

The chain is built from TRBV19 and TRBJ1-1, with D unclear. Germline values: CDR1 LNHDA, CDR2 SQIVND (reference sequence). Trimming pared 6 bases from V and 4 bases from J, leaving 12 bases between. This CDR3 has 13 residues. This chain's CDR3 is CASSDGWGTEAFF. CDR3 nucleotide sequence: TGTGCCAGTAGCGACGGCTGGGGCACTGAAGCTTTCTTT.

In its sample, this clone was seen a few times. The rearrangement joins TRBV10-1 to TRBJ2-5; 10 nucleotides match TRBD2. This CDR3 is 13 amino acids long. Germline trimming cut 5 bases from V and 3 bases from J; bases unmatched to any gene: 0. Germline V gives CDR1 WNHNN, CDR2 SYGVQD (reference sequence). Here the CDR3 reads CASSSGGEETQYF. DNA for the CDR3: TGCGCCAGCAGTAGCGGGGGGGAAGAGACCCAGTACTTC.

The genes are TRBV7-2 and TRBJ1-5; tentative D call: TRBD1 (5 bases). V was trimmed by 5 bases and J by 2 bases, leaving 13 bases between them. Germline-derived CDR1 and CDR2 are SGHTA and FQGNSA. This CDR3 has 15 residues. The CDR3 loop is CASSRGIGGNQPQHF. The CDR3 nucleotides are TGTGCCAGCAGCCGGGGGATAGGAGGCAATCAGCCCCAGCATTTT.

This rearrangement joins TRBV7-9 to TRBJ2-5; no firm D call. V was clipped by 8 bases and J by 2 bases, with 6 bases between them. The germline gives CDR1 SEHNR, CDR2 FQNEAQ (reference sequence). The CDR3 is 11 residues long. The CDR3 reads CASGVQETQYF. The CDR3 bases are TGTGCCAGCGGGGTACAAGAGACCCAGTACTTC.

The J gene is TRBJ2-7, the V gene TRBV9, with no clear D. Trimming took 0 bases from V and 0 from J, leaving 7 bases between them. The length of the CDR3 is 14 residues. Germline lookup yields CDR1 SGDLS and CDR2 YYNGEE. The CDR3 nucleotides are TGTGCCAGCAGCGTAGACAACTACTCCTACGAGCAGTACTTC. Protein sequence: CASSVDNYSYEQYF. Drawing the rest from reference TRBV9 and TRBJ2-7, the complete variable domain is DSGVTQTPKHLITATGQRVTLRCSPRSGDLSVYWYQQSLDQGLQFLIQYYNGEERAKGNILERFSAQQFPDLHSELNLSSLELGDSALYFCASSVDNYSYEQYFGPGTRLTVT.

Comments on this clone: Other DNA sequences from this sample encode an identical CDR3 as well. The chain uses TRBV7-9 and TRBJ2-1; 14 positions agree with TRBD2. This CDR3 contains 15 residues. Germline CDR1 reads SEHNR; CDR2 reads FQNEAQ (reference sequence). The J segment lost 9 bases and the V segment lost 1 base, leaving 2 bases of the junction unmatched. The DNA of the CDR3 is TGTGCCAGCAGCTTAGGGGGACTAGCGGGAGTTGAGCAGTTCTTC. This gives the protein CASSLGGLAGVEQFF.

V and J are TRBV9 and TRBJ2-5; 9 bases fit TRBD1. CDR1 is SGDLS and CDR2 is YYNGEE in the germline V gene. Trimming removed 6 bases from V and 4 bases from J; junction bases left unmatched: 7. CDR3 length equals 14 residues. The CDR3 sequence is CASNGDRERETQYF. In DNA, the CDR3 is TGTGCCAGCAACGGGGACAGGGAAAGAGAGACCCAGTACTTC.

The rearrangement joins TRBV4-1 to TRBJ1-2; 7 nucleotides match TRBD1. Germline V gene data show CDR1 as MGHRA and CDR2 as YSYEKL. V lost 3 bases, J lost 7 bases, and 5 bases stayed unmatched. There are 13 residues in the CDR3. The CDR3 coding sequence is TGCGCCAGCAGCCAGCAGGACAGGAGTGGCTACACCTTC. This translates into CASSQQDRSGYTF.

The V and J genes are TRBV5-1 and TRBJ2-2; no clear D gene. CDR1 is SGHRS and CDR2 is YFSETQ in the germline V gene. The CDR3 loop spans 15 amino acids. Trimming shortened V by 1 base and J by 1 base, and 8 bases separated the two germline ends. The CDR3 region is CASSLRTVNTGELFF. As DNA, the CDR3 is TGCGCCAGCAGCTTGCGGACGGTGAACACCGGGGAGCTGTTTTTT. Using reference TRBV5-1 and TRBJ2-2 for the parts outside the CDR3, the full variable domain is KAGVTQTPRYLIKTRGQQVTLSCSPISGHRSVSWYQQTPGQGLQFLFEYFSETQRNKGNFPGRFSGRQFSNSRSEMNVSTLELGDSALYLCASSLRTVNTGELFFGEGSRLTVL.

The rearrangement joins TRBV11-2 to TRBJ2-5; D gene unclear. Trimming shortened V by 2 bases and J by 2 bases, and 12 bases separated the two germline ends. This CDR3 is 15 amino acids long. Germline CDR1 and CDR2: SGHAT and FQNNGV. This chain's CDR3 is CASSLHVTEQETQYF. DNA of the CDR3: TGTGCCAGCAGCTTACATGTTACAGAGCAAGAGACCCAGTACTTC.